A selection of T cell receptor beta chains follows, all from one sample in a study of cytomegalovirus exposure and HLA in healthy donors. Assay: immunoSEQ multiplex PCR; the TCRdb copy retains only in-frame clones and omits some. The sample shows hundreds of thousands of clones, approximately 90% of them seen only once. The sequencing sample was made of PBMCs. These receptors were collected from a man aged 18 to 30 in good health and CMV-seronegative. Each CDR3 is given with its conserved first and last residue. Each record gives: J gene, D gene, CDR3 length, V gene, CDR3 protein. The D gene is left open where the match is weak.

j_gene: TRBJ2-3
d_gene: TRBD2
len: 11
v_gene: TRBV7-2
CDR3aa: CASRGSDTQYF

j_gene: TRBJ1-5
d_gene: .
len: 15
v_gene: TRBV4-1
CDR3aa: CASSQETGLSQPQHF

j_gene: TRBJ2-7
d_gene: TRBD2
len: 14
v_gene: TRBV14
CDR3aa: CASSHGSGGFEQYF

j_gene: TRBJ2-3
d_gene: TRBD1
len: 12
v_gene: TRBV11-2
CDR3aa: CASLDRGDTQYF

j_gene: TRBJ1-6
d_gene: .
len: 14
v_gene: TRBV7-2
CDR3aa: CASSLAGYNSPLHF

j_gene: TRBJ2-7
d_gene: TRBD1
len: 15
v_gene: TRBV7-9
CDR3aa: CASSSTRDRVHEQYF

j_gene: TRBJ2-2
d_gene: .
len: 12
v_gene: TRBV27
CDR3aa: CASSFFTGELFF

j_gene: TRBJ1-4
d_gene: .
len: 13
v_gene: TRBV18
CDR3aa: CASSQGLYEKLFF

j_gene: TRBJ1-1
d_gene: TRBD1
len: 15
v_gene: TRBV15
CDR3aa: CATSRDGTANTEAFF

j_gene: TRBJ2-7
d_gene: TRBD2
len: 15
v_gene: TRBV7-2
CDR3aa: CASSLGLAGVDEQYF

j_gene: TRBJ2-3
d_gene: TRBD2
len: 17
v_gene: TRBV9
CDR3aa: CASSRLLAGGVTDTQYF

j_gene: TRBJ2-7
d_gene: TRBD1
len: 14
v_gene: TRBV7-6
CDR3aa: CASSLTGTDYEQYF

j_gene: TRBJ1-5
d_gene: .
len: 17
v_gene: TRBV10-3
CDR3aa: CAISDRGTLPGNQPQHF

j_gene: TRBJ1-1
d_gene: .
len: 15
v_gene: TRBV27
CDR3aa: CASSPGGGSNTEAFF

j_gene: TRBJ2-7
d_gene: TRBD2
len: 17
v_gene: TRBV5-4
CDR3aa: CASSLLTSGRALYEQYF

j_gene: TRBJ1-1
d_gene: .
len: 12
v_gene: TRBV7-9
CDR3aa: CASGEGGTEAFF

j_gene: TRBJ1-5
d_gene: .
len: 15
v_gene: TRBV27
CDR3aa: CASRRQATNNQPQHF

j_gene: TRBJ2-7
d_gene: .
len: 13
v_gene: TRBV9
CDR3aa: CASSTGTSYEQYF

j_gene: TRBJ2-1
d_gene: .
len: 16
v_gene: TRBV7-3
CDR3aa: CASSLTTASVYNEQFF

j_gene: TRBJ1-2
d_gene: .
len: 15
v_gene: TRBV9
CDR3aa: CASSPGRGGYNGYTF

j_gene: TRBJ2-5
d_gene: TRBD2
len: 16
v_gene: TRBV7-9
CDR3aa: CASSLPGSGREETQYF

j_gene: TRBJ1-1
d_gene: .
len: 13
v_gene: TRBV7-6
CDR3aa: CASSADWNTEAFF

j_gene: TRBJ2-7
d_gene: .
len: 12
v_gene: TRBV4-2
CDR3aa: CASSQESVGQYF

j_gene: TRBJ2-3
d_gene: TRBD2
len: 13
v_gene: TRBV28
CDR3aa: CASTGGPARTQYF

j_gene: TRBJ2-7
d_gene: TRBD1
len: 16
v_gene: TRBV14
CDR3aa: CASSQVFRGSPYEQYF

j_gene: TRBJ2-2
d_gene: .
len: 16
v_gene: TRBV5-1
CDR3aa: CASKGYREKNTGELFF

j_gene: TRBJ2-7
d_gene: TRBD2
len: 15
v_gene: TRBV7-2
CDR3aa: CASSASGTSGYEQYF

j_gene: TRBJ2-7
d_gene: .
len: 13
v_gene: TRBV7-3
CDR3aa: CASSLGGASEQYF

j_gene: TRBJ1-6
d_gene: TRBD1
len: 14
v_gene: TRBV2
CDR3aa: CASSEAWDRAPLHF

j_gene: TRBJ1-1
d_gene: .
len: 14
v_gene: TRBV9
CDR3aa: CASSPRGRGAEAFF

j_gene: TRBJ1-2
d_gene: TRBD1
len: 17
v_gene: TRBV15
CDR3aa: CATSRDPFGQGEHGYTF

j_gene: TRBJ1-2
d_gene: TRBD1
len: 15
v_gene: TRBV28
CDR3aa: CASRTYTGESYGYTF

j_gene: TRBJ1-2
d_gene: .
len: 12
v_gene: TRBV29-1
CDR3aa: CTTRAANYGYTF

j_gene: TRBJ2-7
d_gene: .
len: 15
v_gene: TRBV15
CDR3aa: CATSSPREFAYEQYF

j_gene: TRBJ1-2
d_gene: TRBD1
len: 15
v_gene: TRBV7-2
CDR3aa: CASSFGQGVGYGYTF

j_gene: TRBJ1-5
d_gene: .
len: 15
v_gene: TRBV15
CDR3aa: CATSRDGYRNQPQHF

j_gene: TRBJ2-7
d_gene: TRBD1
len: 14
v_gene: TRBV6-1
CDR3aa: CASSARTGAYEQYF

j_gene: TRBJ1-2
d_gene: TRBD1
len: 11
v_gene: TRBV28
CDR3aa: CASRDRFGYTF

j_gene: TRBJ1-4
d_gene: .
len: 15
v_gene: TRBV10-3
CDR3aa: CAISEDILPTGKLFF

j_gene: TRBJ2-3
d_gene: TRBD2
len: 18
v_gene: TRBV10-2
CDR3aa: CASSESWTSGLSTDTQYF

j_gene: TRBJ1-1
d_gene: TRBD1
len: 13
v_gene: TRBV15
CDR3aa: CATSNRGDTEAFF

j_gene: TRBJ1-6
d_gene: TRBD1
len: 17
v_gene: TRBV5-1
CDR3aa: CASSLFTGAAGNSPLHF

j_gene: TRBJ1-3
d_gene: TRBD1
len: 13
v_gene: TRBV29-1
CDR3aa: CSVTTGPGNTIYF

j_gene: TRBJ1-1
d_gene: .
len: 16
v_gene: TRBV7-8
CDR3aa: CASSLYRDTAGTEAFF

j_gene: TRBJ2-7
d_gene: TRBD2
len: 13
v_gene: TRBV5-4
CDR3aa: CASSSMGGYEQYF

j_gene: TRBJ1-1
d_gene: .
len: 10
v_gene: TRBV23-1
CDR3aa: CAGQNTEAFF

j_gene: TRBJ2-7
d_gene: .
len: 13
v_gene: TRBV27
CDR3aa: CASGYSGSHEQYF

j_gene: TRBJ2-1
d_gene: TRBD2
len: 14
v_gene: TRBV6-5
CDR3aa: CASSYEGGRVEQFF

j_gene: TRBJ2-7
d_gene: TRBD1
len: 15
v_gene: TRBV5-1
CDR3aa: CASSLERTGVDEQYF

j_gene: TRBJ2-7
d_gene: TRBD2
len: 14
v_gene: TRBV27
CDR3aa: CASSRGGGIDEQYF

j_gene: TRBJ2-7
d_gene: .
len: 10
v_gene: TRBV27
CDR3aa: CASRRTEQYF

j_gene: TRBJ1-5
d_gene: .
len: 14
v_gene: TRBV19
CDR3aa: CASSRMRDNQPQHF

j_gene: TRBJ2-3
d_gene: .
len: 15
v_gene: TRBV9
CDR3aa: CASSVFPGSTDTQYF

j_gene: TRBJ2-5
d_gene: .
len: 15
v_gene: TRBV27
CDR3aa: CASSQQGMSGETQYF

j_gene: TRBJ2-7
d_gene: TRBD1
len: 15
v_gene: TRBV4-3
CDR3aa: CASSHSQGGPSEQYF

j_gene: TRBJ1-6
d_gene: TRBD1
len: 19
v_gene: TRBV30
CDR3aa: CAWSALGQGAAHYNSPLHF